Listed below are T cell receptor beta chains from one sample, sequenced in a study of identical twins. TCRdb reprocessed the 5' RACE reads with MiXCR, giving one entry per CDR3 protein. Seen here are 1,800,000 or so distinct CDR3 sequences, 25% to 35% observed once, and the top ten hold about 0.25%. The sample was cord blood. All receptors come from a newborn girl in good health. Each CDR3 is given with its conserved first and last residue. D genes are given only for firm matches. Clone size is shown for a subset of rows, as once, few, many or a class of expanded clone.

CDR3aa	CDR3nt	d_gene	v_gene	abundance	j_gene
CASSGRTGNRPYQETQYF	TGTGCCAGCAGTGGACGGACCGGGAACCGTCCGTACCAAGAGACCCAGTACTTC	NA	TRBV2	NA	TRBJ2-5
CSARPRTSGSSETQYF	TGCAGTGCTAGACCCCGAACTAGCGGGAGCAGCGAGACCCAGTACTTC	TRBD2	TRBV20-1	NA	TRBJ2-5
CSAFPGLAGGLAYNEQFF	TGCAGTGCTTTCCCGGGACTAGCGGGGGGGCTTGCCTACAATGAGCAGTTCTTC	TRBD2	TRBV20-1	few	TRBJ2-1
CASSLGLAGGPVPYEQYF	TGTGCCAGCAGCCTGGGACTAGCGGGAGGGCCTGTTCCCTACGAGCAGTACTTC	TRBD2	TRBV7-2	few	TRBJ2-7
CASSQAGTANTGELFF	TGTGCCAGCAGCCAAGCCGGGACAGCTAACACCGGGGAGCTGTTTTTT	TRBD1	TRBV3-1	NA	TRBJ2-2
CASSEASGIHEQYF	TGCGCCAGCAGTGAGGCAAGCGGGATTCACGAGCAGTACTTC	TRBD2	TRBV10-1	NA	TRBJ2-7
CSASEGQGANYGYTF	TGCAGTGCTAGCGAGGGACAGGGGGCCAACTATGGCTACACCTTC	TRBD1	TRBV20-1	few	TRBJ1-2
CASSFPRQGSTENVQYF	TGTGCCAGCAGTTTTCCTAGACAGGGTAGTACGGAAAACGTTCAGTACTTC	TRBD1	TRBV28	NA	TRBJ2-7
CASSLYTGHGYTF	TGTGCCAGCAGTTTATACACAGGGCATGGCTACACCTTC	NA	TRBV27	few	TRBJ1-2
CASSTRLAGNTGELFF	TGTGCCAGCAGCACCCGACTAGCGGGGAACACCGGGGAGCTGTTTTTT	TRBD2	TRBV14	NA	TRBJ2-2
CASSYSGLREQFF	TGTGCCAGCAGTTATTCGGGGTTACGAGAGCAGTTCTTC	NA	TRBV6-6	few	TRBJ2-1
CASRYTSGRLNEQFF	TGTGCCAGCAGATATACTAGCGGGAGGTTGAATGAGCAGTTCTTC	TRBD2	TRBV6-6	few	TRBJ2-1
CSVEIASGRRGEQFF	TGCAGCGTTGAGATCGCTAGCGGGAGGAGGGGTGAGCAGTTCTTC	TRBD2	TRBV29-1	NA	TRBJ2-1
CASSSAFRLVYNEQFF	TGTGCCAGCAGCTCCGCCTTTAGACTAGTCTACAATGAGCAGTTCTTC	NA	TRBV7-2	NA	TRBJ2-1
CASSRHNYGYTF	TGTGCCAGCAGCCGACATAACTATGGCTACACCTTC	NA	TRBV12-3/TRBV12-4	many	TRBJ1-2
CAISAIAGAYQETQYF	TGTGCCATCAGTGCAATAGCGGGCGCGTACCAAGAGACCCAGTACTTC	TRBD2	TRBV10-3	few	TRBJ2-5
CASSSGAQPQHF	TGCGCCAGCAGCTCAGGGGCTCAGCCCCAGCATTTT	NA	TRBV4-1	many	TRBJ1-5
CASSWGTGSNYGYTF	TGTGCCAGCAGCTGGGGGACAGGGTCTAACTATGGCTACACCTTC	TRBD1	TRBV5-6	NA	TRBJ1-2
CASSQVGQVAEKLFF	TGCGCCAGCAGCCAAGTGGGTCAGGTGGCCGAAAAACTGTTTTTT	NA	TRBV4-1	few	TRBJ1-4
CSGRGDYGYTF	TGCAGCGGTCGGGGAGACTATGGCTACACCTTC	NA	TRBV29-1	few	TRBJ1-2
CASSVATSGIFEQYF	TGTGCCAGCAGCGTAGCTACTAGCGGGATTTTCGAGCAGTACTTC	TRBD2	TRBV9	few	TRBJ2-7
CATSDAGQGGQETQYF	TGTGCCACCAGTGATGCGGGACAGGGGGGCCAAGAGACCCAGTACTTC	TRBD1	TRBV24-1	few	TRBJ2-5
CASSQVEAGGYTF	TGTGCCAGCAGCCAAGTTGAGGCGGGAGGCTACACCTTC	NA	TRBV14	few	TRBJ1-2
CSARDLRSGSYNEQFF	TGCAGTGCTAGAGATCTCCGGAGCGGGTCCTACAATGAGCAGTTCTTC	NA	TRBV20-1	few	TRBJ2-1
CASRRQGQSNQPQHF	TGTGCCAGCAGACGACAGGGACAAAGCAATCAGCCCCAGCATTTT	TRBD1	TRBV27	NA	TRBJ1-5
CSARNGRDGYTF	TGCAGTGCTAGAAACGGGAGGGATGGCTACACCTTC	NA	TRBV20-1	few	TRBJ1-2
CASSQGSYTEAFF	TGTGCCAGCAGCCAAGGCTCGTACACTGAAGCTTTCTTT	NA	TRBV3-1	few	TRBJ1-1
CASSFGLISREQYF	TGTGCCAGCAGTTTCGGACTGATCTCGAGGGAGCAGTACTTC	NA	TRBV12-3/TRBV12-4	few	TRBJ2-4
CASSFFGYEQYF	TGTGCCAGCAGTTTCTTCGGATACGAGCAGTACTTC	NA	TRBV12-3/TRBV12-4	many	TRBJ2-7
CASREGQGGGYTF	TGTGCCAGCCGGGAGGGGCAGGGAGGCGGCTACACCTTC	NA	TRBV2	NA	TRBJ1-2
CAISERASGSSNEQFF	TGTGCCATCAGTGAGCGGGCCAGCGGGAGTTCGAATGAGCAGTTCTTC	TRBD2	TRBV10-3	NA	TRBJ2-1
CASSPDRVGDTEAFF	TGTGCCAGCAGCCCCGACAGGGTAGGGGACACTGAAGCTTTCTTT	TRBD1	TRBV7-6	few	TRBJ1-1
CSAQTGSSYNEQFF	TGCAGCGCCCAAACAGGTAGCTCCTACAATGAGCAGTTCTTC	NA	TRBV29-1	many	TRBJ2-1
CASSEEAYLYEQYF	TGTGCCAGCAGTGAAGAAGCCTACCTCTACGAGCAGTACTTC	NA	TRBV2	NA	TRBJ2-7
CASSRPGKERFF	TGTGCCAGCAGCCGACCGGGGAAGGAGCGGTTCTTC	NA	TRBV27	few	TRBJ2-1
CASIFQRGGRSYNEQYF	TGCGCCAGCATCTTCCAGCGGGGGGGCCGGTCCTACAATGAGCAGTACTTC	TRBD2	TRBV5-1	NA	TRBJ2-7
CASYGSNTGELFF	TGTGCCAGCTATGGTTCGAACACCGGGGAGCTGTTTTTT	NA	TRBV6-5	NA	TRBJ2-2
CSARDGNQPQHF	TGCAGTGCTAGGGACGGTAATCAGCCCCAGCATTTT	NA	TRBV20-1	many	TRBJ1-5